Below, 13 T cell receptor beta chains from the same sample are listed, as sequenced in a study of spatial heterogeneity in lung cancer. Study observations and caveats: Expanded alpha and beta TCR counts within tumors tracked tumor mutation counts.

These receptors lack a known antigen. Time point reported: sample taken at primary tumor resection. TCRdb independently ran MiXCR on the 5' RACE reads; one entry per CDR3 protein. This sample has tens of thousands of distinct CDR3 sequences; around 5% occur once, and the top ten carry 7.5% to 10%. Specimen: lung tumor tissue, collected at surgery. The source of these receptors is a male donor with early-stage non-small cell lung cancer.

On this clonotype: This could be a read error, since a much larger clone is one nucleotide away. The chain has TRBV6-6 and TRBJ2-5, with a weak D call TRBD2 (5 bases). Germline V gene lookup returns CDR1 MNHNY and CDR2 SVGAGI (reference sequence). The CDR3 runs to 13 residues. The CDR3 reads CASSPPGKEIQYF. DNA for the CDR3: TGTGCCAGCAGCCCCCCGGGGAAAGAGATCCAGTACTTC.

This clonotype showed up many times. The chain has TRBV7-2 and TRBJ1-5; no clear D gene. This CDR3 comprises 12 residues. The germline CDR1 and CDR2 sequences are SGHTA and FQGNSA. V was pared by 4 bases and J by 7 bases, with 8 bases between. CDR3: CASSSPGQPQHF. The DNA for the CDR3 is TGTGCCAGCAGCTCTCCGGGGCAGCCCCAGCATTTT.

There are many counts of this clonotype. The chain recombines TRBV9 with TRBJ2-7, with 13 bases fitting TRBD2. This CDR3 has 17 amino acids. Germline trimming cut 1 base from V and 7 bases from J; bases unmatched to any gene: 11. Germline assignment: CDR1 SGDLS and CDR2 YYNGEE. This CDR3 reads CASSVSYGLAGVEEQYF. DNA of the CDR3: TGTGCCAGCAGCGTATCCTACGGACTAGCGGGAGTAGAGGAGCAGTACTTC.

This clonotype has at least ten counts. This chain connects TRBV5-1 to TRBJ2-1, with D perhaps matching TRBD2 (6 bases). V lost 0 bases to trimming and J lost 8 bases, with 12 bases between them. CDR1 is SGHRS and CDR2 is YFSETQ in the germline V gene. This CDR3 is built from 14 residues. The chain's CDR3 is CASSLAGTRDEQFF. The CDR3 nucleotides read TGCGCCAGCAGCTTGGCCGGGACTCGGGATGAGCAGTTCTTC.

V usage is TRBV3-1 and J usage is TRBJ2-1, with a tentative D call TRBD1 (6 bases). With 4 bases removed from V and 6 bases from J, the gap between germline ends came to 16 bases. The CDR3 has 15 amino acids. Germline V gives CDR1 LGHDT, CDR2 YNNKEL (reference sequence). CDR3 nucleotide sequence: TGTGCCAGCAGCCTCACCCCCCCAGGGGTCAATGAGCAGTTCTTC. Its protein product is CASSLTPPGVNEQFF.

This clonotype has a count of ten or more. The V and J genes are TRBV15 and TRBJ1-6; D call uncertain. Per the germline V gene, CDR1 is LNHNV and CDR2 is YYDKDF (reference sequence). This CDR3 is 15 amino acids long. V shed 1 base and J shed 4 bases, with 8 bases lying between them. CDR3 DNA sequence: TGTGCCACCAGCAGAGGTGCAGCTTATAATTCACCCCTCCACTTT. It is translated as CATSRGAAYNSPLHF.

This clonotype has ten or more counts. This chain links TRBV19 with TRBJ2-1; 16 nucleotides align to TRBD2. Germline loops: CDR1 LNHDA, CDR2 SQIVND (reference sequence). The length of the CDR3 is 15 residues. V was clipped by 6 bases and J by 10 bases; unmatched bases: 6. The CDR3 coding sequence is TGTGCCAGTAGGACTCCGGGACTAGCGGGGGGGGAGCAGTTCTTC. This encodes CASRTPGLAGGEQFF.

In this sample, this clonotype turned up many times. V and J are TRBV29-1 and TRBJ1-2, with 8 bases fitting TRBD1. Per the germline V gene, CDR1 is SQVTM and CDR2 is ANQGSEA. The V segment lost 0 bases and the J segment 7 bases; nucleotides outside the gene matches: 1. CDR3 length: 12 residues. CDR3 nucleotides: TGCAGCGTTGAAGAAACAGGGGGTGGCTACACCTTC. Translated: CSVEETGGGYTF.

In this sample, this clonotype turned up many times. The V and J genes are TRBV5-1 and TRBJ2-1; D not resolved. Trimming shortened V by 5 bases and J by 8 bases, and 8 bases separated the two germline ends. Germline CDR1 SGHRS, CDR2 YFSETQ. The CDR3 spans 11 residues. The CDR3 sequence is CASSLWDEQFF. As DNA, the CDR3 is TGCGCCAGCAGTCTCTGGGATGAGCAGTTCTTC.

This clonotype was counted at least ten times. The gene calls are TRBV29-1 and TRBJ1-1; no clear D gene. Germline V gives CDR1 SQVTM, CDR2 ANQGSEA. V lost 2 bases and J lost 5, with 9 bases in between. The CDR3 sequence is 12 residues long. CDR3 residues: CSVEWRRTEAFF. The CDR3 bases are TGCAGCGTTGAATGGCGGAGAACTGAAGCTTTCTTT. The variable domain in full, with the rest retrieved from reference TRBV29-1 and TRBJ1-1, is SAVISQKPSRDICQRGTSLTIQCQVDSQVTMMFWYRQQPGQSLTLIATANQGSEATYESGFVIDKFPISRPNLTFSTLTVSNMSPEDSSIYLCSVEWRRTEAFFGQGTRLTVV.

This clonotype was observed at least ten times. The gene calls are TRBV7-2 and TRBJ2-2; D unresolved. CDR1 is SGHTA and CDR2 is FQGNSA in the germline V gene. The V end lost 6 bases, the J end lost 0 bases, and 8 bases lay between the germline ends. This CDR3 comprises 14 residues. CDR3 nucleotide sequence: TGTGCCAGCAGAAGAAACTCGAACACCGGGGAGCTGTTTTTT. Translating gives CASRRNSNTGELFF.

This clonotype appeared many times. The chain uses TRBV27 and TRBJ1-2, with 10 bases that match TRBD1. The CDR3 has 13 amino acids. The germline gives CDR1 MNHEY, CDR2 SMNVEV (reference sequence). J lost 8 bases, V lost 4 bases, and 4 bases had no gene match. CDR3 sequence reads: CASSWGQGNGYTF. The CDR3 DNA sequence: TGTGCCAGCAGTTGGGGACAGGGGAACGGCTACACCTTC.

The chain couples TRBV6-1 to TRBJ2-7; D perhaps matches TRBD2 (5 bases). Between the trimmed V and J ends, which lost 5 bases and 13 bases, there was a span of 15 bases. Germline assignment: CDR1 MNHNS and CDR2 SASEGT. This CDR3 has 11 residues. The CDR3 region is CASSKDLALYF. CDR3 bases: TGTGCCAGCAGTAAAGACCTAGCCCTCTACTTC.